One and the same sample provided the 32 T cell receptor beta chains below, sequenced in a study of blood T cell repertoires in COVID-19. Generated by immunoSEQ multiplex PCR, the TCRdb table keeps only in-frame clones and is missing some. The table includes a few hundred thousand clones, roughly 90% detected once. Sequencing used peripheral blood. These receptors were obtained from a man between 18 and 35 years old with COVID-19, enrolled during active disease.

The rearrangement uses TRBV7-9 and TRBJ1-5; D remains unclear. This CDR3 has 13 residues. The germline V and J ends were trimmed by 4 bases and 9 bases, with 13 bases remaining between them. Germline assignment: CDR1 SEHNR and CDR2 FQNEAQ (reference sequence). In nucleotides, the CDR3 is TGTGCCAGCAGCTCGGGCCCCGGGGTGCCCCAGCATTTT. Amino acids: CASSSGPGVPQHF. The entire variable domain, with the rest obtained from reference TRBV7-9 and TRBJ1-5, is as follows: DTGVSQNPRHKITKRGQNVTFRCDPISEHNRLYWYRQTLGQGPEFLTYFQNEAQLEKSRLLSDRFSAERPKGSFSTLEIQRTEQGDSAMYLCASSSGPGVPQHFGDGTRLSIL.

This chain joins TRBV30 and TRBJ1-1; no definite D call. The V gene lost 4 bases and the J gene lost 0 bases, with 12 bases spanning the gap. CDR1 and CDR2 (germline): GTSNPN, SVGIG (reference sequence). The CDR3 totals 14 residues. The CDR3 is CAWTSHLMNTEAFF. The CDR3 coding sequence is TGTGCCTGGACGAGCCATCTCATGAACACTGAAGCTTTCTTT. Using reference TRBV30 and TRBJ1-1 for the parts outside the CDR3, the full variable domain is SQTIHQWPATLVQPVGSPLSLECTVEGTSNPNLYWYRQAAGRGLQLLFYSVGIGQISSEVPQNLSASRPQDRQFILSSKKLLLSDSGFYLCAWTSHLMNTEAFFGQGTRLTVV.

The V and J genes are TRBV5-4 and TRBJ2-5; D ambiguous. Germline V gene lookup returns CDR1 SGHNT and CDR2 YYREEE (reference sequence). Trimming took off 2 bases at V and 2 bases at J, with 7 bases between the two ends. The CDR3 is 13 amino acids. The CDR3 is CASSFPLQETQYF. CDR3 nucleotide sequence: TGTGCCAGCAGCTTTCCTCTTCAAGAGACCCAGTACTTC.

J is TRBJ2-5 and V is TRBV27, with 7 positions matching TRBD2. From germline, CDR1 is MNHEY and CDR2 SMNVEV (reference sequence). J gave up 2 bases and V 3 bases, and 18 bases lay outside the gene matches. The CDR3 runs 19 residues. The CDR3 sequence: CASSLGSGRGTPMQETQYF. For the CDR3, the DNA is TGTGCCAGCAGTTTGGGTTCCGGGCGGGGGACCCCGATGCAAGAGACCCAGTACTTC.

DNA for the CDR3: TGTGCCAGCAGCTTGGAGGGGGGGCGAGGAAACACCATATATTTT. Protein sequence: CASSLEGGRGNTIYF. The genes are TRBV5-5 and TRBJ1-3; D might be TRBD1 (6 bases). Deletions cut 0 bases from V and 4 bases from J, with 11 bases between. Germline-derived CDR1 and CDR2 are SGHKS and YYEKEE (reference sequence). CDR3 length: 15 amino acids.

The chain couples TRBV5-1 to TRBJ2-5; TRBD1 is a possible D gene (6 bases). Trimming stripped 2 bases from V and 2 bases from J, with 16 bases between. This CDR3 has 16 amino acids. CDR1 and CDR2 (germline): SGHRS, YFSETQ. The chain's CDR3 is CASSLATGTQQETQYF. DNA of the CDR3: TGCGCCAGCAGCTTAGCGACCGGGACACAACAAGAGACCCAGTACTTC.

The rearrangement uses TRBV4-2 and TRBJ2-1; D is unresolved. Germline V gives CDR1 LGHNA, CDR2 YNFKEQ. V lost 0 bases to trimming and J lost 6 bases, with 12 bases between them. This CDR3 region has 15 residues. The CDR3 coding sequence is TGTGCCAGCAGCCAAGATGTTCTAGTGCGCAATGAGCAGTTCTTC. Its protein is CASSQDVLVRNEQFF.

This chain connects TRBV7-8 to TRBJ1-4; D remains ambiguous. Germline loops: CDR1 SGHVS, CDR2 FQNEAQ. The CDR3 extends over 16 amino acids. V was pared by 5 bases and J by 5 bases, with 18 bases between. The CDR3 bases are TGTGCCAGCAGCGTCTTCCCCGGGAGTAAAAATGAAAAACTGTTTTTT. Its translation is CASSVFPGSKNEKLFF.

V gene TRBV18 combines with J gene TRBJ2-1; D gene uncertain. The CDR3 is 13 amino acids. Germline CDR1 reads KGHSH; CDR2 reads LQKENI. Trimming stripped 7 bases from V and 0 bases from J, with 7 bases between. In nucleotides, the CDR3 is TGTGCCAGCTGTGTCTCCTCCTACAATGAGCAGTTCTTC. The encoded protein is CASCVSSYNEQFF.

This chain connects TRBV19 to TRBJ2-2; a weak D match, TRBD1 (6 bases). V was shortened by 5 bases and J by 7 bases, with 20 bases between the two germline ends. Germline CDR1 is LNHDA and CDR2 is SQIVND (reference sequence). The CDR3 runs 16 residues. The CDR3 nucleotides read TGTGCCAGTAGTGTTTCCCAGACAGGTCTCATCGGGGAGCTGTTTTTT. Translated: CASSVSQTGLIGELFF.

The chain is built from TRBV24-1 and TRBJ2-3; possible D gene TRBD2, 6 bases. This CDR3 has 14 amino acids. V was cut by 7 bases and J by 3 bases, with 13 bases left in between. CDR1 KGHDR and CDR2 SFDVKD come from the germline V gene. The CDR3 nucleotides read TGTGCCACCAGCACAGGAGGGGCGACAGATACGCAGTATTTT. Amino acids: CATSTGGATDTQYF.

The chain joins TRBV7-2 to TRBJ1-3, with a tentative D call TRBD1 (6 bases). The ends were cut back, 2 bases at V and 4 bases at J, with 15 bases in the middle. CDR1 is SGHTA and CDR2 is FQGNSA in the germline V gene. The CDR3 length is 16 residues. Here the CDR3 DNA reads TGTGCCAGCAGCTTATTCCTCGGACAGTCAGGAAACACCATATATTTT. Protein product: CASSLFLGQSGNTIYF.

This clone was seen just once. The gene calls are TRBV19 and TRBJ2-7; 9 nucleotides match TRBD1. The CDR3 is 14 residues long. CDR1 is LNHDA and CDR2 is SQIVND in the germline V gene (reference sequence). J lost 5 bases, V lost 6 bases, and 8 bases had no gene match. CDR3 nucleotide sequence: TGTGCCAGTAGCTTCGGGACAGGGTTAAACGAGCAGTACTTC. Amino acids: CASSFGTGLNEQYF.

V and J are TRBV6-1 and TRBJ1-1; D is perhaps TRBD1 (6 bases). There are 14 residues in the CDR3. CDR1 and CDR2 from the germline V gene are MNHNS and SASEGT. Trimming removed 1 base at V and 3 bases at J, with 9 bases between. The CDR3 is CASSEVGADTEAFF. CDR3 bases: TGTGCCAGCAGTGAAGTGGGGGCGGACACTGAAGCTTTCTTT.

The rearrangement joins TRBV24-1 to TRBJ1-5, with TRBD1 identical over 10 bases. Germline V CDR1 and CDR2: KGHDR, SFDVKD. J was trimmed by 7 bases and V by 7 bases; bases with no gene match: 3. This CDR3 region has 13 residues. This chain's CDR3 is CATSRDRGQPQHF. DNA for the CDR3: TGTGCCACCAGCCGGGACAGGGGCCAGCCCCAGCATTTT.

This clone was seen a single time. The V gene is TRBV19, the J gene TRBJ1-5; possibly TRBD1 for D (5 bases). This CDR3 spans 14 amino acids. V lost 5 bases and J lost 7, with 15 bases in between. Germline V gene sequence: CDR1 LNHDA, CDR2 SQIVND (reference sequence). CDR3: CASSAGQGRQPQHF. The CDR3 DNA sequence: TGTGCCAGTAGTGCAGGCCAGGGCCGACAGCCCCAGCATTTT.

This sequence joins TRBV3-1 (or the pseudogene TRBV3-2) and TRBJ2-5; D not resolved. CDR1 and CDR2 from the germline V gene are LGHDT and YNNKEL (reference sequence). V lost 1 base and J 5 bases, leaving 5 bases between the germline ends. This CDR3 spans 12 amino acids. The CDR3 DNA is TGTGCCAGCAGCCAAGTTTATGAGACCCAGTACTTC. This translates into CASSQVYETQYF.

The chain carries TRBV29-1 and TRBJ1-1; no reliable D call. Trimming removed 3 bases from V and 7 bases from J, with 12 bases in between. This CDR3 spans 12 amino acids. The germline gives CDR1 SQVTM, CDR2 ANQGSEA. CDR3 in amino acids: CSVEVVLSEAFF. In nucleotides, the CDR3 is TGCAGCGTTGAGGTGGTCCTCAGTGAAGCTTTCTTT. The full variable domain, with the rest looked up from reference TRBV29-1 and TRBJ1-1, is SAVISQKPSRDICQRGTSLTIQCQVDSQVTMMFWYRQQPGQSLTLIATANQGSEATYESGFVIDKFPISRPNLTFSTLTVSNMSPEDSSIYLCSVEVVLSEAFFGQGTRLTVV.

In this sample, this clone turned up once. CDR3 nucleotide sequence: TGTGCCAGCAGCCAAGACTGGAGCGGGAGAACCTACGAGCAGTACTTC. Residues: CASSQDWSGRTYEQYF. The chain couples TRBV4-2 to TRBJ2-7, with 8 bases aligning to TRBD2. Germline assignment: CDR1 LGHNA and CDR2 YNFKEQ. The V and J ends lost 0 bases and 2 bases, in that order; junction bases with no gene match: 6. The CDR3 totals 16 residues.

V usage is TRBV20-1 and J usage is TRBJ2-5; D remains ambiguous. The V gene's germline CDR1 is DFQATT and CDR2 SNEGSKA (reference sequence). V shed 5 bases and J shed 3 bases, with 7 bases lying between them. The CDR3 covers 11 residues. CDR3 nucleotide sequence: TGCAGTGCTTACTCGGAAGAGACCCAGTACTTC. It is translated as CSAYSEETQYF.

This chain joins TRBV7-9 and TRBJ2-5; 8 bases line up with TRBD2. Germline CDR1 reads SEHNR; CDR2 reads FQNEAQ (reference sequence). Trimming took 1 base from V and 5 from J; bases not matched to a gene: 9. This CDR3 region has 16 residues. Written as DNA, the CDR3 is TGTGCCAGCAGCTTAGTCGTTAGCGGGGTAGATGAGACCCAGTACTTC. Its protein product is CASSLVVSGVDETQYF.

V is TRBV19 and J is TRBJ2-7; D remains unclear. Germline CDR1 LNHDA, CDR2 SQIVND (reference sequence). Trimming cost V 3 bases and J 0 bases, with 6 bases left between them. This CDR3 spans 13 amino acids. The CDR3 reads CASSMTASYEQYF. CDR3 DNA sequence: TGTGCCAGTAGTATGACTGCCTCCTACGAGCAGTACTTC.

The chain employs TRBV9 and TRBJ2-2; 13 positions agree with TRBD2. This CDR3 spans 19 amino acids. The V gene end was trimmed by 3 bases and the J gene end by 6 bases; junction bases not matched to a gene: 14. CDR1 SGDLS and CDR2 YYNGEE come from the germline V gene. CDR3 in DNA: TGTGCCAGCAGCGGAAACCCAGGACTAGCGGGAGTGGGGCCCGGGGAGCTGTTTTTT. Translated, it gives CASSGNPGLAGVGPGELFF.

This chain joins TRBV19 and TRBJ1-6; 8 positions agree with TRBD1. There are 13 residues in the CDR3. V dropped 4 bases and J dropped 10; count of bases not matched to a gene: 3. Germline CDR1 and CDR2: LNHDA and SQIVND (reference sequence). CDR3 DNA sequence: TGTGCCAGTAGTACTCGACAGGGGTCACCCCTCCACTTT. Translating gives CASSTRQGSPLHF.

The CDR3, as DNA: TGTGCCAGCAGTCCACTACAGGGGACCGATCAGCCCCAGCATTTT. This gives the protein CASSPLQGTDQPQHF. The chain carries TRBV27 and TRBJ1-5; 7 positions agree with TRBD1. The CDR3 has 15 residues. From germline, CDR1 is MNHEY and CDR2 SMNVEV (reference sequence). V trimming: 5 bases; J trimming: 5 bases; junction bases outside the gene matches: 9.

V is TRBV4-1 and J is TRBJ1-5, with 9 nucleotides matching TRBD1. CDR1 and CDR2 (germline): MGHRA, YSYEKL. This CDR3 spans 16 amino acids. V trimming: 2 bases; J trimming: 5 bases; junction bases outside the gene matches: 7. The DNA for the CDR3 is TGCGCCAGCAGCCAATTCGTGGGACAGGGCTATCAGCCCCAGCATTTT. This sequence encodes CASSQFVGQGYQPQHF.

CDR3: CASSPRTGREAFF. The CDR3 coding sequence is TGTGCCAGCAGCCCCCGGACAGGTCGTGAAGCTTTCTTT. The chain has TRBV9 and TRBJ1-1, with TRBD1 matching 7 bases. With V trimmed by 4 bases and J by 7 bases, 7 bases remained unmatched. The CDR3 consists of 13 residues. Germline values: CDR1 SGDLS, CDR2 YYNGEE.

The chain links TRBV13 to TRBJ1-4; 8 bases are a match to TRBD1. The trim removed 2 bases at V and 5 bases at J, leaving 10 bases unmatched. Germline CDR1 reads PRHDT; CDR2 reads FYEKMQ (reference sequence). This CDR3 has 17 amino acids. CDR3 amino acids: CASSLYGTGRRNEKLFF. The DNA of the CDR3 is TGTGCCAGCAGCTTATACGGGACAGGCCGTAGGAATGAAAAACTGTTTTTT.

The rearrangement joins TRBV18 to TRBJ2-5, with a weak D call TRBD2 (6 bases). The CDR3 length is 16 residues. Germline CDR1 KGHSH, CDR2 LQKENI. V lost 0 bases, J lost 6 bases, and 17 bases lay in between. This CDR3 reads CASSPPGRGGVQTQYF. The CDR3 nucleotides are TGTGCCAGCTCACCACCGGGTCGTGGAGGGGTACAGACCCAGTACTTC. Based on the CDR3 plus reference TRBV18 and TRBJ2-5, the full variable domain is NAGVMQNPRHLVRRRGQEARLRCSPMKGHSHVYWYRQLPEEGLKFMVYLQKENIIDESGMPKERFSAEFPKEGPSILRIQQVVRGDSAAYFCASSPPGRGGVQTQYFGPGTRLLVL.

V and J are TRBV2 and TRBJ1-6, with TRBD1 as a possible D gene (6 bases). CDR1 is SNHLY and CDR2 is FYNNEI in the germline V gene. This CDR3 region has 15 residues. V gave up 8 bases and J gave up 7 bases, with 18 bases separating them. As DNA, the CDR3 is TGTGCCAGCTCCGGGACCGGGACAACGAATTCACCCCTCCACTTT. It codes for CASSGTGTTNSPLHF.

The chain uses TRBV10-2 and TRBJ2-3; 8 nucleotides line up with TRBD2. The trim removed 4 bases at V and 6 bases at J, leaving 9 bases unmatched. CDR1 and CDR2 (germline): WSHSY, SAAADI. The CDR3 has 15 amino acids. In nucleotides, the CDR3 is TGCGCCAGCAGTGCGCGGGGGGCCAAAGGGGATACGCAGTATTTT. Amino acids: CASSARGAKGDTQYF.

The chain has TRBV5-5 and TRBJ2-7, with a tentative D call TRBD1 (6 bases). The germline V gene encodes CDR1 SGHKS and CDR2 YYEKEE (reference sequence). Trimming pared 1 base from V and 2 bases from J, leaving 10 bases between. This CDR3 comprises 14 residues. CDR3 bases: TGTGCCAGCAGCTTGCGACAGGACCCCTACGAGCAGTACTTC. It codes for CASSLRQDPYEQYF.